Presented here are 28 T cell receptor beta chains from one specimen sequenced in a study of blood T cell repertoires in COVID-19. Sequencing was performed with immunoSEQ multiplex PCR; in TCRdb, only in-frame clones are kept and a portion is missing. This table holds about 80,000 clones, about 83% found once. The sample was peripheral blood. Every receptor here comes from a man aged 30 to 45 with acute or convalescent COVID-19.

The J gene is TRBJ2-2, the V gene TRBV4-3; 13 nucleotides align to TRBD2. Losses at the gene ends were 1 base for V and 4 bases for J; bases not matched to a gene: 18. Germline CDR1 LGHNA, CDR2 YSLEER. The CDR3 spans 22 residues. In DNA form, the CDR3 reads TGCGCCAGCAGCCAAGGGTTCGTCAAAGGACTAGCGGGAGAGACCGGCACCGGGGAGCTGTTTTTT. Translating it yields CASSQGFVKGLAGETGTGELFF.

V and J are TRBV27 and TRBJ2-1; 7 bases align to TRBD2. V trimming: 6 bases; J trimming: 4 bases; junction bases outside the gene matches: 9. Germline V CDR1 and CDR2: MNHEY, SMNVEV (reference sequence). The CDR3 runs 15 residues. The CDR3 DNA follows: TGTGCCAGCAGCCCCGGGTCTAGCGGATACAATGAGCAGTTCTTC. As protein: CASSPGSSGYNEQFF.

The chain is built from TRBV19 and TRBJ2-5, with TRBD2 identical over 9 bases. Germline-derived CDR1 and CDR2 are LNHDA and SQIVND (reference sequence). The V gene end was trimmed by 5 bases and the J gene end by 4 bases; junction bases not matched to a gene: 11. The CDR3 is 16 amino acids. The CDR3 loop is CASSDSGTSWRETQYF. The CDR3 DNA follows: TGTGCCAGTAGTGATTCCGGGACTAGCTGGCGAGAGACCCAGTACTTC.

V and J are TRBV2 and TRBJ2-1; tentative D call: TRBD2 (5 bases). Per germline, CDR1 SNHLY and CDR2 FYNNEI. V was cut by 6 bases and J by 5 bases, with 14 bases left in between. The CDR3 extends over 14 amino acids. CDR3: CASSTFLAHNEQFF. The CDR3 region has the DNA TGTGCCAGCAGCACGTTTCTAGCCCACAATGAGCAGTTCTTC. Full variable domain (missing parts from reference TRBV2 and TRBJ2-1): EPEVTQTPSHQVTQMGQEVILRCVPISNHLYFYWYRQILGQKVEFLVSFYNNEISEKSEIFDDQFSVERPDGSNFTLKIRSTKLEDSAMYFCASSTFLAHNEQFFGPGTRLTVL.

The V gene is TRBV20-1, the J gene TRBJ1-1; no clear D. This CDR3 has 11 residues. Germline assignment: CDR1 DFQATT and CDR2 SNEGSKA (reference sequence). V was trimmed by 3 bases and J by 8 bases, leaving 10 bases between them. The DNA for the CDR3 is TGCAGTGCTAGGTCCGGGGTAGAAGCTTTCTTT. This sequence encodes CSARSGVEAFF.

The V gene is TRBV4-3, the J gene TRBJ1-2; 10 nucleotides match TRBD1. The CDR3 contains 16 residues. CDR1 and CDR2 from the germline V gene are LGHNA and YSLEER. Germline trimming cut 1 base from V and 3 bases from J; bases unmatched to any gene: 5. The chain's CDR3 is CASSQVIGQGDYGYTF. Written as DNA, the CDR3 is TGCGCCAGCAGCCAAGTTATAGGACAGGGGGACTATGGCTACACCTTC.

J is TRBJ2-2 and V is TRBV19; D is possibly TRBD2 (5 bases). Trimming left V 5 bases short and J 6 bases short, with 16 bases between. The CDR3 loop spans 15 amino acids. Germline CDR1 LNHDA, CDR2 SQIVND (reference sequence). The CDR3 DNA reads TGTGCCAGTAGTCGGGATTGGAGCGGCCCCGGGGAGCTGTTTTTT. Its translation is CASSRDWSGPGELFF.

The genes are TRBV29-1 and TRBJ2-5, with TRBD1 identical over 9 bases. Trimming cost V 6 bases and J 4 bases; bases outside gene matches: 6. The CDR3 covers 13 residues. Germline V CDR1 and CDR2: SQVTM, ANQGSEA. The chain's CDR3 is CSVRDRVGETQYF. DNA for the CDR3: TGCAGCGTGAGGGACAGGGTAGGAGAGACCCAGTACTTC.

The V and J genes are TRBV18 and TRBJ1-5; D is unclear. Trimming cost V 3 bases and J 9 bases, with 12 bases left between them. The CDR3 is 13 amino acids. Germline V gene data show CDR1 as KGHSH and CDR2 as LQKENI. DNA for the CDR3: TGTGCCAGCTCACCGAGTGGGGAGGCGCCCCAGCATTTT. This codes for CASSPSGEAPQHF.

The chain links TRBV2 to TRBJ2-6; 7 nucleotides agree with TRBD1. The CDR3 has 15 residues. Germline assignment: CDR1 SNHLY and CDR2 FYNNEI. DNA for the CDR3: TGTGCAAGCCGAAGGGACAGCTCGTGGGCCAACGTCCTGACTTTC. As protein: CASRRDSSWANVLTF. Full variable domain (missing parts from reference TRBV2 and TRBJ2-6): EPEVTQTPSHQVTQMGQEVILRCVPISNHLYFYWYRQILGQKVEFLVSFYNNEISEKSEIFDDQFSVERPDGSNFTLKIRSTKLEDSAMYFCASRRDSSWANVLTFGAGSRLTVL.

A single count supports this clone. This chain joins TRBV7-9 and TRBJ2-1; 9 bases map to TRBD1. The germline CDR1 and CDR2 sequences are SEHNR and FQNEAQ (reference sequence). Trimming cost V 1 base and J 7 bases; bases outside gene matches: 2. The CDR3 loop spans 14 amino acids. The CDR3 DNA reads as TGTGCCAGCAGCTTAGGGACAGGGGATAATGAGCAGTTCTTC. Its translation is CASSLGTGDNEQFF.

A single count supports this clone. V gene TRBV28 combines with J gene TRBJ1-2; D gene ambiguous. This CDR3 has 13 amino acids. Germline V gene lookup returns CDR1 MDHEN and CDR2 SYDVKM. Trimming stripped 2 bases from V and 2 bases from J, with 6 bases between. Here the CDR3 reads CASSLGHNYGYTF. CDR3 nucleotide sequence: TGTGCCAGCAGTTTAGGGCACAACTATGGCTACACCTTC.

The chain employs TRBV10-3 and TRBJ1-5; D uncertain. Between the trimmed V and J ends, which lost 4 bases and 11 bases, there was a span of 12 bases. This CDR3 has 12 amino acids. CDR1 is ENHRY and CDR2 is SYGVKD in the germline V gene. CDR3 coding DNA: TGTGCCATCAGTGGAGAGGGAATGGCCCAGCATTTT. Amino acid sequence: CAISGEGMAQHF.

The chain carries TRBV3-1 (or the pseudogene TRBV3-2) and TRBJ2-7; maybe TRBD1 (5 bases). This CDR3 region has 14 residues. V was trimmed by 4 bases and J by 5 bases, leaving 15 bases between them. CDR1 is LGHDT and CDR2 is YNNKEL in the germline V gene (reference sequence). The CDR3 spells CASSPPDSMDEQYF. CDR3 coding DNA: TGTGCCAGCAGCCCGCCCGACAGTATGGACGAGCAGTACTTC.

The J gene is TRBJ2-1, the V gene TRBV10-1; 14 nucleotides match TRBD2. The CDR3 consists of 16 residues. Trimming cost V 2 bases and J 4 bases; bases outside gene matches: 1. Germline V gives CDR1 WNHNN, CDR2 SYGVQD (reference sequence). CDR3 sequence: CASSEGTSGGYNEQFF. Written as DNA, the CDR3 is TGCGCCAGCAGTGAGGGGACTAGCGGGGGATACAATGAGCAGTTCTTC.

The chain carries TRBV30 and TRBJ2-2; the D gene is possibly TRBD2 (5 bases). In germline, CDR1 is GTSNPN, CDR2 SVGIG (reference sequence). Trimming pared 5 bases from V and 1 base from J, leaving 8 bases between. The CDR3 has 13 residues. This CDR3 is CAWSAGNTGELFF. As DNA, the CDR3 is TGTGCCTGGTCGGCGGGGAACACCGGGGAGCTGTTTTTT.

V gene TRBV4-2 combines with J gene TRBJ2-2, with 8 bases matching TRBD2. Germline V gives CDR1 LGHNA, CDR2 YNFKEQ. Trimming took 0 bases from V and 3 from J; bases not matched to a gene: 6. The CDR3 is 17 residues long. CDR3 region: CASSQEEAGVDTGELFF. The DNA of the CDR3 is TGTGCCAGCAGCCAAGAGGAAGCGGGAGTTGACACCGGGGAGCTGTTTTTT.

The chain employs TRBV19 and TRBJ2-3; tentatively, D is TRBD2 (5 bases). Trimming cost V 7 bases and J 1 base, with 12 bases left between them. CDR3 length equals 14 residues. The germline CDR1 and CDR2 sequences are LNHDA and SQIVND (reference sequence). The CDR3 spells CASKPGIGTDTQYF. The CDR3 DNA reads as TGTGCCAGTAAGCCGGGGATAGGCACAGATACGCAGTATTTT. Together with reference TRBV19 and TRBJ2-3, the CDR3 gives the full variable domain: DGGITQSPKYLFRKEGQNVTLSCEQNLNHDAMYWYRQDPGQGLRLIYYSQIVNDFQKGDIAEGYSVSREKKESFPLTVTSAQKNPTAFYLCASKPGIGTDTQYFGPGTRLTVL.

The chain uses TRBV6-6 and TRBJ2-3; 9 bases are a match to TRBD1. The CDR3 covers 16 residues. Germline assignment: CDR1 MNHNY and CDR2 SVGAGI (reference sequence). V trimming: 8 bases; J trimming: 1 base; junction bases outside the gene matches: 10. The CDR3 spells CASGRDRVLGTDTQYF. The CDR3 DNA reads as TGTGCCAGCGGTCGGGACAGGGTCTTGGGCACAGATACGCAGTATTTT.

The chain joins TRBV28 to TRBJ1-5, with D possibly TRBD1 on 6 matching bases. Trimming removed 6 bases from V and 4 bases from J, with 10 bases in between. CDR3 size: 13 residues. Germline V gene lookup returns CDR1 MDHEN and CDR2 SYDVKM. The CDR3 here is CASRRRGNQPQHF. The CDR3 DNA follows: TGTGCCAGCAGGCGCAGGGGTAATCAGCCCCAGCATTTT. Full variable domain (missing parts from reference TRBV28 and TRBJ1-5): DVKVTQSSRYLVKRTGEKVFLECVQDMDHENMFWYRQDPGLGLRLIYFSYDVKMKEKGDIPEGYSVSREKKERFSLILESASTNQTSMYLCASRRRGNQPQHFGDGTRLSIL.

Worth noting for this clone: Germline and junction disagree at one end, which may indicate a read error. In nucleotides, the CDR3 is TGTGCCGGCAAGGGAGGACTGGGTTTT. It translates to CAGKGGLGF. The rearrangement links TRBV19 to TRBJ1-5; no clear D. The CDR3 totals 9 residues. Germline V gives CDR1 LNHDA, CDR2 SQIVND (reference sequence).

The chain links TRBV4-2 to TRBJ2-1; unclear D gene. Trimming took 1 base from V and 0 from J, leaving 7 bases between them. Germline lookup yields CDR1 LGHNA and CDR2 YNFKEQ. CDR3 length: 15 residues. DNA of the CDR3: TGTGCCAGCAGCCAAGGAGAGAGCTCCTACAATGAGCAGTTCTTC. It encodes CASSQGESSYNEQFF.

This chain uses TRBV10-3 with TRBJ2-7; TRBD1 is a possible D gene (6 bases). The V end lost 8 bases, the J end lost 12 bases, and 26 bases lay between the germline ends. There are 14 residues in the CDR3. Germline lookup yields CDR1 ENHRY and CDR2 SYGVKD. The CDR3 bases are TGTGCCATCCGCCGACAGGAAGACGATCCCCTAAGGTACTTC. As protein: CAIRRQEDDPLRYF.

This chain links TRBV28 with TRBJ2-5; possibly TRBD2 for D (5 bases). There are 13 residues in the CDR3. Per germline, CDR1 MDHEN and CDR2 SYDVKM. The ends were cut back, 2 bases at V and 8 bases at J, with 12 bases in the middle. CDR3 sequence (DNA): TGTGCCAGCAGTTTAAGTGTAGCGTATACCCAGTACTTC. Its protein is CASSLSVAYTQYF.

The rearrangement uses TRBV6-2 or TRBV6-3 and TRBJ1-5; 8 bases are a match to TRBD1. The CDR3 contains 15 residues. V lost 4 bases and J lost 4; bases outside the gene matches: 6. Germline V gives CDR1 MNHEY, CDR2 SVGEGT. DNA of the CDR3: TGTGCCAGCAGTTCTCGGACAGGGTGGAATCAGCCCCAGCATTTT. It yields the protein CASSSRTGWNQPQHF.

The CDR3 sequence: CASRMTGNSYEQYF. The CDR3, as DNA: TGTGCCAGCCGAATGACGGGAAACTCCTACGAGCAGTACTTC. The chain couples TRBV19 to TRBJ2-7; a possible D gene is TRBD2 (5 bases). This CDR3 spans 14 amino acids. The ends were cut back, 9 bases at V and 0 bases at J, with 15 bases in the middle. Germline CDR1 and CDR2: LNHDA and SQIVND (reference sequence).

This clone was counted a single time. The V gene is TRBV5-1, the J gene TRBJ1-2; no definite D call. Germline V lookup: CDR1 SGHRS, CDR2 YFSETQ. V lost 2 bases and J 3 bases, leaving 8 bases between the germline ends. This CDR3 spans 13 amino acids. Written as DNA, the CDR3 is TGCGCCAGCAGCTTACAGACGGACTATGGCTACACCTTC. This gives the protein CASSLQTDYGYTF.

The chain combines TRBV5-4 with TRBJ2-3; possible D gene TRBD2, 6 bases. Germline V gives CDR1 SGHNT, CDR2 YYREEE (reference sequence). V was trimmed by 0 bases and J by 5 bases, leaving 13 bases between them. The CDR3 length is 15 residues. The CDR3 protein is CASSLGQTGGDTQYF. The DNA of the CDR3 is TGTGCCAGCAGCTTGGGGCAGACCGGGGGAGATACGCAGTATTTT.